The T cell receptor (beta chain) under discussion was sequenced for a study of shared clonotypes between healthy human individuals. Study-wide findings and caveats: The expectation was that sequencing depth would affect clonotype sharing among donors. The study generally estimated greater richness for naive than memory subsets.

To note about this clone: The antigen is undetermined.

The material for each subset, its genomic DNA, was split evenly across several immunoSEQ plates. The assay was immunoSEQ multiplex PCR, and TCRdb's table has in-frame clones only and misses some. The repertoire holds 2 million to 2.5 million clones, with over 85% as singletons. This CDR3 has 16 amino acids. CDR1 SGHVS and CDR2 FQNEAQ come from the germline V gene. V dropped 5 bases and J dropped 0; count of bases not matched to a gene: 9. This chain connects TRBV7-8 to TRBJ1-1; 7 bases line up with TRBD1. The specimen sequenced was naive CD4+ T cells from PBMCs. The subset: CD45RA+ positively selected. This receptor was taken from a man aged 18-30 years in good health. Some clones in this sample may be carry-over from other donors' samples. The CDR3 DNA sequence: TGTGCCAGCAGCCCGAGGGACAGAATCATGAACACTGAAGCTTTCTTT. It translates to CASSPRDRIMNTEAFF.